Below are 9 T cell receptor beta chains sequenced from a single sample in a study of CD8+ T cells in alopecia areata. As the sequencing template, cDNA was produced by extracting RNA and reverse transcribing it. TCRdb keeps only in-frame clones here, not all; method: immunoSEQ multiplex PCR. In the table there are more than 85,000 clones, 40% to 55% of which are singletons. The material sequenced was CD4+ T cells sorted from blood. These receptors were obtained from a human donor with alopecia areata.

The genes are TRBV29-1 and TRBJ2-1; no reliable D call. The CDR3 loop spans 10 amino acids. Germline assignment: CDR1 SQVTM and CDR2 ANQGSEA. Trimming left V 3 bases short and J 6 bases short, with 3 bases between. CDR3 amino acids: CSVDGNEQFF. The CDR3 DNA sequence: TGCAGCGTTGATGGCAATGAGCAGTTCTTC.

There are a few counts of this clone. The chain combines TRBV29-1 with TRBJ2-6; no definite D call. V lost 6 bases, J lost 1 base, and 13 bases lay in between. CDR3 length equals 15 residues. CDR1 and CDR2 (germline): SQVTM, ANQGSEA. The CDR3, as DNA: TGCAGCGTCTCACTGGGCGCTTCTGGGGCCAACGTCCTGACTTTC. This sequence encodes CSVSLGASGANVLTF.

J is TRBJ2-6 and V is TRBV30; maybe TRBD2 (7 bases). This CDR3 region has 14 residues. From germline, CDR1 is GTSNPN and CDR2 SVGIG (reference sequence). Deletions cut 8 bases from V and 4 bases from J, with 15 bases between. Here the CDR3 DNA reads TGTGCCCTCTGGGGGGGCGCGGGGGCCAACGTCCTGACTTTC. Translation gives CALWGGAGANVLTF.

This clone was seen a few times. V usage is TRBV29-1 and J usage is TRBJ2-7, with 9 bases identical to TRBD1. The germline gives CDR1 SQVTM, CDR2 ANQGSEA. V gave up 5 bases and J gave up 3 bases; unmatched junction bases: 5. The CDR3 has 13 amino acids. The CDR3 protein is CSVPGQGFYEQYF. The DNA for the CDR3 is TGCAGCGTTCCGGGACAGGGCTTCTACGAGCAGTACTTC.

This clone was picked up a small number of times. The rearrangement uses TRBV19 and TRBJ2-4; either TRBD1 or TRBD2 may fit D (5 bases each). Trimming removed 3 bases at V and 0 bases at J, with 12 bases between. Germline lookup yields CDR1 LNHDA and CDR2 SQIVND (reference sequence). The length of the CDR3 is 16 residues. The CDR3 here is CASSIDPGLAKNIQYF. The CDR3 coding sequence is TGTGCCAGTAGTATTGACCCGGGGCTAGCCAAAAACATTCAGTACTTC.

CDR3: CASSTSGEQYF. CDR3 DNA: TGTGCCAGCAGTACCTCGGGCGAGCAGTACTTC. V and J are TRBV28 and TRBJ2-7; D unclear. Germline values: CDR1 MDHEN, CDR2 SYDVKM. This CDR3 has 11 amino acids. Trimming pared 5 bases from V and 6 bases from J, leaving 8 bases between. The whole variable domain, filled in from reference TRBV28 and TRBJ2-7, reads DVKVTQSSRYLVKRTGEKVFLECVQDMDHENMFWYRQDPGLGLRLIYFSYDVKMKEKGDIPEGYSVSREKKERFSLILESASTNQTSMYLCASSTSGEQYFGPGTRLTVT.

This clone came up a few times. This chain joins TRBV7-9 and TRBJ2-5; TRBD1 or TRBD2 may be the D gene (6 bases each). V lost 5 bases to trimming and J lost 5 bases, with 12 bases between them. Per the germline V gene, CDR1 is SEHNR and CDR2 is FQNEAQ (reference sequence). The CDR3 sequence is 13 residues long. The chain's CDR3 is CASSRGGLETQYF. The CDR3 DNA follows: TGTGCCAGCAGCCGAGGGGGGTTGGAGACCCAGTACTTC.

There are a few counts of this clone. The chain couples TRBV28 to TRBJ2-1; TRBD2 matches at 9 bases. Germline lookup yields CDR1 MDHEN and CDR2 SYDVKM. The CDR3 sequence is 13 residues long. V lost 5 bases, J lost 6 bases, and 2 bases stayed unmatched. The chain's CDR3 is CASSGGGANEQFF. CDR3 nucleotide sequence: TGTGCCAGCAGTGGCGGGGGGGCCAATGAGCAGTTCTTC.

This clone was observed a handful of times. This chain uses TRBV29-1 with TRBJ2-7; tentatively, D is TRBD2 (5 bases). Germline lookup yields CDR1 SQVTM and CDR2 ANQGSEA. Trimming took 4 bases from V and 5 from J, leaving 12 bases between them. This CDR3 is 12 amino acids long. CDR3 region: CSVVTGIDEQYF. Here the CDR3 DNA reads TGCAGCGTTGTTACCGGGATTGACGAGCAGTACTTC.